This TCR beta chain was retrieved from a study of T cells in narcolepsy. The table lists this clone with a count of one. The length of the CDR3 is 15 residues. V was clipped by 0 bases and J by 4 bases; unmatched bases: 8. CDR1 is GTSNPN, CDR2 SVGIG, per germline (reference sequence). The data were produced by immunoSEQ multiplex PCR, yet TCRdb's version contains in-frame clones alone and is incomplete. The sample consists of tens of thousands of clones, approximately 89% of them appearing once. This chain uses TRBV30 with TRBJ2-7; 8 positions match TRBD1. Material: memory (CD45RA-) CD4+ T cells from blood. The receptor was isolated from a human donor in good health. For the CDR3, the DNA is TGTGCCTGGAGTGTATTCGGCAGGGGGCCTTACGAGCAGTACTTC. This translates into CAWSVFGRGPYEQYF.